Below are 31 T cell receptor beta chains sequenced from a single sample in a study of blood T cell repertoires in COVID-19. Sequencing used immunoSEQ multiplex PCR; TCRdb keeps in-frame clones, though not all of them. The data hold over 150,000 clones, with about 85% observed a single time. The sequencing sample was made of peripheral blood. These receptors all stem from a man older than 75 with COVID-19, enrolled during active disease.

The gene calls are TRBV18 and TRBJ1-2, with D tentatively TRBD1 (5 bases). This CDR3 comprises 15 residues. V lost 0 bases and J 0 bases, leaving 8 bases between the germline ends. Per the germline V gene, CDR1 is KGHSH and CDR2 is LQKENI. The CDR3 DNA reads as TGTGCCAGCTCACCACCGACAGTAGCTAACTATGGCTACACCTTC. It is translated as CASSPPTVANYGYTF.

The chain combines TRBV27 with TRBJ1-2, with a weak D call TRBD1 (6 bases). V lost 2 bases to trimming and J lost 4 bases, with 14 bases between them. Germline CDR1 is MNHEY and CDR2 is SMNVEV (reference sequence). CDR3 size: 15 residues. The chain's CDR3 is CASSLGGRGTYGYTF. The CDR3 nucleotides are TGTGCCAGCAGTTTAGGCGGCAGGGGAACCTATGGCTACACCTTC.

The J gene is TRBJ2-7, the V gene TRBV9; D not resolved. The CDR3 runs 15 residues. Germline lookup yields CDR1 SGDLS and CDR2 YYNGEE. V shed 0 bases and J shed 10 bases, with 20 bases lying between them. The chain's CDR3 is CASSVGPHLGLRQYF. The DNA for the CDR3 is TGTGCCAGCAGCGTAGGCCCCCACTTGGGCCTTAGACAGTACTTC.

The J gene is TRBJ1-5, the V gene TRBV2; perhaps TRBD1 as D (5 bases). V lost 4 bases and J 5 bases, leaving 9 bases between the germline ends. Germline loops: CDR1 SNHLY, CDR2 FYNNEI. This CDR3 has 13 amino acids. The CDR3 loop is CASSGGRDQPQHF. For the CDR3, the DNA is TGTGCCAGCAGTGGGGGCAGGGATCAGCCCCAGCATTTT. The whole variable domain, filled in from reference TRBV2 and TRBJ1-5, reads EPEVTQTPSHQVTQMGQEVILRCVPISNHLYFYWYRQILGQKVEFLVSFYNNEISEKSEIFDDQFSVERPDGSNFTLKIRSTKLEDSAMYFCASSGGRDQPQHFGDGTRLSIL.

The CDR3 loop reads CASTSTGGNTIYF. CDR3 in DNA: TGTGCCAGCACGTCGACAGGGGGAAACACCATATATTTT. The genes are TRBV9 and TRBJ1-3; 7 bases are a match to TRBD1. Germline V gives CDR1 SGDLS, CDR2 YYNGEE. The CDR3 runs 13 residues. Trimming cost V 6 bases and J 4 bases; bases outside gene matches: 4.

This rearrangement joins TRBV5-5 to TRBJ1-5, with TRBD1 as a possible D gene (5 bases). The germline V gene has CDR1 SGHKS and CDR2 YYEKEE (reference sequence). The CDR3 has 14 amino acids. V was clipped by 4 bases and J by 7 bases, with 15 bases between them. CDR3 nucleotide sequence: TGTGCCAGCAGCAAGGACATGTGGGTACAGCCCCAGCATTTT. It encodes CASSKDMWVQPQHF.

The CDR3 spells CASSWGQGEGYEQYF. As DNA, the CDR3 is TGTGCCAGCAGCTGGGGACAGGGAGAGGGCTACGAGCAGTACTTC. The V and J genes are TRBV5-5 and TRBJ2-7, with 9 nucleotides matching TRBD1. Trimming at V came to 3 bases and at J to 3 bases, leaving 7 bases not matched to a gene. This CDR3 region has 15 residues. Germline V gene lookup returns CDR1 SGHKS and CDR2 YYEKEE (reference sequence). Supplemented by reference TRBV5-5 and TRBJ2-7, the full variable domain reads DAGVTQSPTHLIKTRGQQVTLRCSPISGHKSVSWYQQVLGQGPQFIFQYYEKEERGRGNFPDRFSARQFPNYSSELNVNALLLGDSALYLCASSWGQGEGYEQYFGPGTRLTVT.

This rearrangement joins TRBV5-5 to TRBJ1-1; tentatively, D is TRBD1 (5 bases). V lost 2 bases, J lost 3 bases, and 14 bases lay in between. This CDR3 is built from 15 residues. The germline CDR1 and CDR2 sequences are SGHKS and YYEKEE (reference sequence). The DNA of the CDR3 is TGTGCCAGCAGCTTTTATCCCGGGACTGACACTGAAGCTTTCTTT. It translates to CASSFYPGTDTEAFF.

V gene TRBV6-4 combines with J gene TRBJ2-7, with D possibly TRBD1 on 6 matching bases. The CDR3 runs to 16 residues. In germline, CDR1 is MRHNA, CDR2 SNTAGT. Trimming removed 6 bases at V and 2 bases at J, with 20 bases between. CDR3 nucleotides: TGTGCCAGCAGAGTTGGCGTTGGACAGCAGACCTACGAGCAGTACTTC. Translating it yields CASRVGVGQQTYEQYF.

This chain uses TRBV6-6 with TRBJ2-7; unclear D gene. Germline assignment: CDR1 MNHNY and CDR2 SVGAGI (reference sequence). The CDR3 loop spans 16 amino acids. Trimming stripped 5 bases from V and 1 base from J, with 18 bases between. CDR3 nucleotide sequence: TGTGCCAGCAGTCGAAATACAGCCTCGAAGTCCTACGAGCAGTACTTC. It translates to CASSRNTASKSYEQYF.

The chain couples TRBV9 to TRBJ2-7; D not resolved. This CDR3 is built from 16 residues. The V gene's germline CDR1 is SGDLS and CDR2 YYNGEE. V was shortened by 0 bases and J by 3 bases, with 16 bases between the two germline ends. Here the CDR3 DNA reads TGTGCCAGCAGCGTAGCTCAGTACAGTAAGATCTACGAGCAGTACTTC. Translated: CASSVAQYSKIYEQYF.

The chain is built from TRBV10-3 and TRBJ1-2; D perhaps matches TRBD1 (6 bases). The CDR3 extends over 12 amino acids. Trimming pared 11 bases from V and 1 base from J, leaving 11 bases between. CDR1 is ENHRY and CDR2 is SYGVKD in the germline V gene. The CDR3, as DNA: TGTGCCGCCAGGACAGTTAACTATGGCTACACCTTC. Translation: CAARTVNYGYTF.

A word on this clone: Within the sample, other DNA sequences also encode this same CDR3. J is TRBJ1-1 and V is TRBV9; TRBD1 agrees at 9 bases. V lost 4 bases to trimming and J lost 1 base; unmatched junction nucleotides: 2. The CDR3 spans 14 residues. Germline CDR1 and CDR2: SGDLS and YYNGEE. The CDR3 sequence is CASSPQGANTEAFF. The CDR3, as DNA: TGTGCCAGCAGCCCACAGGGGGCGAACACTGAAGCTTTCTTT.

V and J are TRBV4-2 and TRBJ1-1; 9 bases align to TRBD1. Trimming took 4 bases from V and 1 from J; bases not matched to a gene: 4. The CDR3 contains 15 residues. Germline CDR1 reads LGHNA; CDR2 reads YNFKEQ. Written as DNA, the CDR3 is TGTGCCAGCAGCCGGGGGACAGGGAGGAACACTGAAGCTTTCTTT. Translation: CASSRGTGRNTEAFF.

The count of this clone is one. The genes are TRBV27 and TRBJ2-3; 7 bases are a match to TRBD1. Germline CDR1 is MNHEY and CDR2 is SMNVEV (reference sequence). The CDR3 is 15 residues long. V was clipped by 7 bases and J by 0 bases; unmatched bases: 7. This CDR3 reads CASKSTGSSTDTQYF. The CDR3 DNA is TGTGCCAGCAAATCGACAGGGTCTAGCACAGATACGCAGTATTTT.

The chain carries TRBV11-2 and TRBJ2-5; D is perhaps TRBD1 (6 bases). The CDR3 runs 14 residues. The V end lost 6 bases, the J end lost 4 bases, and 15 bases lay between the germline ends. Germline V gene lookup returns CDR1 SGHAT and CDR2 FQNNGV. In DNA form, the CDR3 reads TGTGCCAGCAGATTTGATACAGGGTCAGAGACCCAGTACTTC. This encodes CASRFDTGSETQYF.

This rearrangement joins TRBV19 to TRBJ1-3; a weak D match, TRBD1 (6 bases). Germline V gene sequence: CDR1 LNHDA, CDR2 SQIVND (reference sequence). The CDR3 loop spans 14 amino acids. Trimming cost V 5 bases and J 4 bases, with 12 bases left between them. The CDR3 loop is CASSDRSGGNTIYF. The CDR3, as DNA: TGTGCCAGTAGTGACAGGAGTGGCGGAAACACCATATATTTT.

The table lists this clone with a few counts. The rearrangement uses TRBV6-5 and TRBJ1-1, with D maybe TRBD1 (5 bases). The CDR3 consists of 14 residues. Germline V lookup: CDR1 MNHEY, CDR2 SVGAGI. With 2 bases removed from V and 2 bases from J, the gap between germline ends came to 9 bases. CDR3 in amino acids: CASSYVDTNTEAFF. The CDR3 DNA sequence: TGTGCCAGCAGTTACGTGGACACCAACACTGAAGCTTTCTTT.

This clone has just one count. The gene calls are TRBV6-2 or TRBV6-3 and TRBJ2-5, with 8 nucleotides matching TRBD1. After removal of 1 base from V and 3 bases from J, the junction contained 1 base not matched to a gene. Germline assignment: CDR1 MNHEY and CDR2 SVGEGT. The CDR3 contains 14 residues. Here the CDR3 DNA reads TGTGCCAGCAGTTACTTGACAGGGGAAGAGACCCAGTACTTC. Translated: CASSYLTGEETQYF.

The chain links TRBV18 to TRBJ2-7, with a weak D call TRBD2 (6 bases). CDR1 and CDR2 (germline): KGHSH, LQKENI. The CDR3 sequence is 14 residues long. Deletions cut 3 bases from V and 4 bases from J, with 13 bases between. The CDR3 nucleotides are TGTGCCAGCTCACCGAATAGGGAGGCGTACGAGCAGTACTTC. Protein: CASSPNREAYEQYF.

This clone has a handful of counts. The chain couples TRBV27 to TRBJ1-2, with TRBD1 identical over 9 bases. The CDR3 sequence is 13 residues long. Unmatched junction bases numbered 7, after V lost 6 bases and J lost 8 bases. CDR1 is MNHEY and CDR2 is SMNVEV in the germline V gene (reference sequence). DNA for the CDR3: TGTGCCAGCAGCCGGGACAGGGTTAGAGGCTACACCTTC. This encodes CASSRDRVRGYTF.

The V call is TRBV5-1, the J call TRBJ2-2; 8 bases are a match to TRBD2. The germline CDR1 and CDR2 sequences are SGHRS and YFSETQ. The CDR3 contains 15 residues. Germline trimming cut 4 bases from V and 1 base from J; bases unmatched to any gene: 3. Here the CDR3 DNA reads TGCGCCAGCAGCATTAGCGGGGTGAACACCGGGGAGCTGTTTTTT. Translating gives CASSISGVNTGELFF. The whole variable domain, filled in from reference TRBV5-1 and TRBJ2-2, reads KAGVTQTPRYLIKTRGQQVTLSCSPISGHRSVSWYQQTPGQGLQFLFEYFSETQRNKGNFPGRFSGRQFSNSRSEMNVSTLELGDSALYLCASSISGVNTGELFFGEGSRLTVL.

The chain joins TRBV11-3 to TRBJ2-5; 10 bases match TRBD1. CDR3 length: 15 amino acids. Germline V gene data show CDR1 as SGHNT and CDR2 as YENEEA. V shed 4 bases, J shed 5 bases, and the junction held 7 bases outside the gene matches. The CDR3 DNA sequence: TGTGCCAGCAGCTCGGAGGACAGGGGGAGGGAGACCCAGTACTTC. Its protein is CASSSEDRGRETQYF.

The sample holds a few counts of this clone. The chain recombines TRBV3-1 (or the pseudogene TRBV3-2) with TRBJ1-6; unclear D gene. Germline lookup yields CDR1 LGHDT and CDR2 YNNKEL (reference sequence). Trimming took 0 bases from V and 13 from J, leaving 10 bases between them. The CDR3 has 13 amino acids. The CDR3 nucleotides read TGTGCCAGCAGCCAAGACGTGCGTACTCCCCTCCACTTT. It translates to CASSQDVRTPLHF.

CDR3 coding DNA: TGCGCCAGCAGCCAGGCGGACAGGGGGCTGGATCAGCCCCAGCATTTT. Encoded protein: CASSQADRGLDQPQHF. This sequence joins TRBV4-1 and TRBJ1-5, with 11 positions matching TRBD1. The germline V gene encodes CDR1 MGHRA and CDR2 YSYEKL. This CDR3 has 16 residues. Losses at the gene ends were 3 bases for V and 5 bases for J; bases not matched to a gene: 6.

The chain carries TRBV6-2 or TRBV6-3 and TRBJ1-5, with TRBD1 identical over 8 bases. Losses at the gene ends were 4 bases for V and 4 bases for J; bases not matched to a gene: 3. The CDR3 consists of 14 residues. The germline gives CDR1 MNHEY, CDR2 SVGEGT. The CDR3, as DNA: TGTGCCAGCAGTTTCCACAGGGGGAATCAGCCCCAGCATTTT. It translates to CASSFHRGNQPQHF.

This rearrangement joins TRBV19 to TRBJ1-4; 9 nucleotides match TRBD1. The CDR3 consists of 16 residues. The germline gives CDR1 LNHDA, CDR2 SQIVND (reference sequence). V dropped 5 bases and J dropped 8; count of bases not matched to a gene: 12. DNA of the CDR3: TGTGCCAGTAGTCCTCGGGGACAGGGAGGTAACGAAAAACTGTTTTTT. This translates into CASSPRGQGGNEKLFF.

This clone was seen only once. The chain has TRBV5-4 and TRBJ2-2; perhaps TRBD1 as D (6 bases). V gave up 4 bases and J gave up 6 bases, with 13 bases separating them. The germline gives CDR1 SGHNT, CDR2 YYREEE (reference sequence). The CDR3 is made up of 14 amino acids. The CDR3 protein is CASSTGQRSGELFF. Here the CDR3 DNA reads TGTGCCAGCAGCACGGGACAACGGTCCGGGGAGCTGTTTTTT.

The CDR3 loop is CASSLGSGSHEQYF. The CDR3 bases are TGTGCCAGCAGCTTAGGCTCGGGGTCCCACGAGCAGTACTTC. The chain has TRBV13 and TRBJ2-7; D possibly corresponds to TRBD2 (5 bases). Germline V gene data show CDR1 as PRHDT and CDR2 as FYEKMQ (reference sequence). The CDR3 consists of 14 residues. Deletions cut 0 bases from V and 5 bases from J, with 11 bases between.

The chain employs TRBV7-9 and TRBJ2-5, with a weak D call TRBD2 (5 bases). Germline V gene sequence: CDR1 SEHNR, CDR2 FQNEAQ (reference sequence). V lost 3 bases to trimming and J lost 4 bases, with 12 bases between them. The length of the CDR3 is 14 residues. Here the CDR3 DNA reads TGTGCCAGCAGCTTTCCCGGCGGGTTAGAGACCCAGTACTTC. Translated: CASSFPGGLETQYF. Combining the CDR3 with reference TRBV7-9 and TRBJ2-5 gives the whole variable domain DTGVSQNPRHKITKRGQNVTFRCDPISEHNRLYWYRQTLGQGPEFLTYFQNEAQLEKSRLLSDRFSAERPKGSFSTLEIQRTEQGDSAMYLCASSFPGGLETQYFGPGTRLLVL.

The V call is TRBV11-3, the J call TRBJ1-6; D gene unclear. The germline V gene has CDR1 SGHNT and CDR2 YENEEA. This CDR3 is 14 amino acids long. Trimming left V 5 bases short and J 3 bases short, with 8 bases between. The CDR3 is CASSLGLYNSPLHF. Written as DNA, the CDR3 is TGTGCCAGCAGCCTGGGCCTCTATAATTCACCCCTCCACTTT.